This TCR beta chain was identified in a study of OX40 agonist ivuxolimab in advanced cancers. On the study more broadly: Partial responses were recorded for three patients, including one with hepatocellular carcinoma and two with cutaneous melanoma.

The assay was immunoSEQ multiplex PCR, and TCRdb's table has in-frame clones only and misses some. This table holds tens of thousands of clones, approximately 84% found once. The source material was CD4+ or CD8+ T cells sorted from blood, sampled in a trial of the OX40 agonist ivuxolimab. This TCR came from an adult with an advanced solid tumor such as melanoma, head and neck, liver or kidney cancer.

The CDR3 DNA reads as TGTGCCAGTTTCCGGACAGGCGCGAGCTCCTACGAGCAGTACTTC. It translates to CASFRTGASSYEQYF. The chain recombines TRBV28 with TRBJ2-7; TRBD1 agrees at 7 bases. This CDR3 comprises 15 residues. Germline-derived CDR1 and CDR2 are MDHEN and SYDVKM. The J segment lost 0 bases and the V segment lost 9 bases, leaving 11 bases of the junction unmatched.